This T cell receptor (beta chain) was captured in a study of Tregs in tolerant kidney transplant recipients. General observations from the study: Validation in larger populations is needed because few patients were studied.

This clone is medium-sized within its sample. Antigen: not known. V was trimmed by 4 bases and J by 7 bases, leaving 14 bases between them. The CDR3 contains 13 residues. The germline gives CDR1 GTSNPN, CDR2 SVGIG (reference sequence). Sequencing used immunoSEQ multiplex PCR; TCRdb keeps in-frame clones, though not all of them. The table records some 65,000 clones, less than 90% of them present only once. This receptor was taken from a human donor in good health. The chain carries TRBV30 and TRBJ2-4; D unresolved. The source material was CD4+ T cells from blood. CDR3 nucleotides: TGTGCCTGGATCCCTAGGTCTGGTAACATTCAGTACTTC. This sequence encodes CAWIPRSGNIQYF.